This TCR beta chain is drawn from a study of a mutant IDH1 vaccine in newly diagnosed glioma. On the study more broadly: The treated population exhibited a male proportion of roughly 62%, a female proportion of approximately 38%, and a mean age of approximately 41 years. Pretreatment consisted of radiotherapy, temozolomide, or both, with most receiving both. Held at week 35, visit V12 was the safety follow-up, and visit V13 followed at week 47.

Only in-frame clones appear in the TCRdb table, and some are missing; sequencing was by immunoSEQ multiplex PCR. The table has about 31,000 clones, 75% to 95% seen once. The table lists this clone with a count of one. What it recognizes is unknown. The sample's time point: week 47, end of study. Every vaccine dose comprised 300 ug of mutant IDH1 20-mer peptide plus topical imiquimod. The CDR3 extends over 13 amino acids. CDR1 is MNHNY and CDR2 is SVGAGI in the germline V gene (reference sequence). V was trimmed by 5 bases and J by 5 bases, leaving 12 bases between them. Study results and limitations: Vaccine-induced immune responses occurred in roughly 95% of patients.

Sample: PBMCs, taken from a glioma patient whose treatment included an IDH1 peptide vaccine. The chain combines TRBV6-6 with TRBJ2-5; no clear D. The TCR was taken from a woman aged 35 to 49 with glioma. The CDR3 protein is CASSLGRTETQYF. CDR3 nucleotides: TGTGCCAGCAGTCTTGGACGCACGGAGACCCAGTACTTC.